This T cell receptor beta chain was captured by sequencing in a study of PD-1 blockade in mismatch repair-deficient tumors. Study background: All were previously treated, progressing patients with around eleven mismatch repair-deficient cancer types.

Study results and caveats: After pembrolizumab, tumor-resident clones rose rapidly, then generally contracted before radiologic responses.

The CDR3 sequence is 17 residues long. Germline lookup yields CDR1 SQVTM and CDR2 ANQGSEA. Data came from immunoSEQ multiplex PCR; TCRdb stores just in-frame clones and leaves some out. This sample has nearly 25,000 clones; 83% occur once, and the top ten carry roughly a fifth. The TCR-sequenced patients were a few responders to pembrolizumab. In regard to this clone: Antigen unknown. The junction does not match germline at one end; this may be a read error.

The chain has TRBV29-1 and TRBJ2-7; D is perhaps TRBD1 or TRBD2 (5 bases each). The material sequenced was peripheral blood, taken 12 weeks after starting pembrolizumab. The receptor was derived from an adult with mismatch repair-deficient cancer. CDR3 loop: CSVEGDHADIRLYEQYF. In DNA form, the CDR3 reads TGCAGCGTCGAAGGGGACCATGCAGATATCCGGCTTTACGAGCAGTACTTC.